Following are 20 T cell receptor beta chains from one sample sequenced in a study of blood T cell repertoires in COVID-19. Libraries were prepared by immunoSEQ multiplex PCR; TCRdb keeps only in-frame clonotypes and omits some of them. Among some 230,000 clones listed, approximately 83% were seen once. Sequencing was done on a sample of peripheral blood. These receptors were taken from a woman aged 45 to 65 with acute or convalescent COVID-19.

This clone was recorded only once. The chain's CDR3 is CASSLNQGTSEKLFF. CDR3 in DNA: TGTGCCAGCAGCCTCAATCAGGGGACCAGTGAAAAACTGTTTTTT. The V and J genes are TRBV2 and TRBJ1-4; D is possibly TRBD1 (6 bases). With 6 bases removed from V and 7 bases from J, the gap between germline ends came to 18 bases. This CDR3 contains 15 residues. The germline V gene has CDR1 SNHLY and CDR2 FYNNEI.

The V call is TRBV2, the J call TRBJ2-3, with 7 bases that match TRBD1. Germline CDR1 reads SNHLY; CDR2 reads FYNNEI. This CDR3 contains 16 residues. J was trimmed by 0 bases and V by 3 bases; bases with no gene match: 6. CDR3 DNA: TGTGCCAGCAGTGACCGAGGGGGCATTAGCACAGATACGCAGTATTTT. It specifies CASSDRGGISTDTQYF.

This chain uses TRBV12-3 or TRBV12-4 with TRBJ2-7; D is unclear. V was trimmed by 5 bases and J by 3 bases, leaving 5 bases between them. The CDR3 has 11 amino acids. This CDR3 is CASSHSYEQYF. Here the CDR3 DNA reads TGTGCCAGCAGTCACAGCTACGAGCAGTACTTC.

The rearrangement uses TRBV13 and TRBJ2-7; D unclear. The CDR3 is 13 residues long. CDR1 PRHDT and CDR2 FYEKMQ come from the germline V gene (reference sequence). V dropped 3 bases and J dropped 6 bases, with 12 bases sitting between them. The DNA for the CDR3 is TGTGCCAGCAGCTTGGGCTATACGTTCGAGCAGTACTTC. Protein sequence: CASSLGYTFEQYF.

CDR3 loop: CASSLYSSGGSYEQYF. CDR3 sequence (DNA): TGTGCCAGCAGCTTATATTCTAGCGGGGGTTCCTACGAGCAGTACTTC. The chain joins TRBV7-8 to TRBJ2-7, with TRBD2 matching 10 bases. CDR3 length equals 16 residues. Germline values: CDR1 SGHVS, CDR2 FQNEAQ. V trimming: 2 bases; J trimming: 1 base; junction bases outside the gene matches: 5.

The genes are TRBV29-1 and TRBJ1-4; 8 bases are a match to TRBD1. Germline CDR1 and CDR2: SQVTM and ANQGSEA. CDR3 size: 15 residues. V was pared by 6 bases and J by 0 bases, with 6 bases of the junction left unmatched. The CDR3 nucleotides read TGCAGCGTCTCAGGGGGCGAGGCAACTAATGAAAAACTGTTTTTT. It codes for CSVSGGEATNEKLFF.

This chain links TRBV5-4 with TRBJ1-2; maybe TRBD1 (5 bases). The CDR3 runs 15 residues. Trimming took off 2 bases at V and 4 bases at J, with 15 bases between the two ends. Germline V gives CDR1 SGHNT, CDR2 YYREEE (reference sequence). The CDR3 region is CASSFNQGKAYGYTF. CDR3 DNA sequence: TGTGCCAGCAGCTTTAACCAGGGAAAAGCCTATGGCTACACCTTC.

This sequence joins TRBV4-3 and TRBJ1-1; TRBD1 might be the D (6 bases). V gave up 2 bases and J gave up 5 bases, with 9 bases separating them. CDR1 is LGHNA, CDR2 YSLEER, per germline. The CDR3 extends over 13 amino acids. Here the CDR3 reads CASSQTGKTEAFF. DNA for the CDR3: TGCGCCAGCAGCCAAACAGGGAAGACTGAAGCTTTCTTT.

The rearrangement joins TRBV6-5 to TRBJ1-4; 7 nucleotides match TRBD1. Germline V gene data show CDR1 as MNHEY and CDR2 as SVGAGI. Trimming removed 2 bases from V and 0 bases from J; junction bases left unmatched: 3. CDR3 size: 16 residues. CDR3 sequence (DNA): TGTGCCAGCAGTTACGAGGGGGCCCCAACTAATGAAAAACTGTTTTTT. Amino acids: CASSYEGAPTNEKLFF.

This sequence joins TRBV27 and TRBJ1-4; D might be TRBD1 (6 bases). Trimming stripped 2 bases from V and 7 bases from J, with 11 bases between. Germline CDR1 reads MNHEY; CDR2 reads SMNVEV (reference sequence). This CDR3 comprises 14 residues. CDR3 coding DNA: TGTGCCAGCAGTTTAGGGACAAGTGTTGAAAAACTGTTTTTT. As protein: CASSLGTSVEKLFF.

The chain carries TRBV5-1 and TRBJ1-4; the D is unclear. CDR1 and CDR2 from the germline V gene are SGHRS and YFSETQ. The CDR3 runs to 14 residues. The ends were cut back, 7 bases at V and 2 bases at J, with 12 bases in the middle. CDR3 DNA sequence: TGCGCCAGCCGCCGAGAGGTGACTAATGAAAAACTGTTTTTT. Translation: CASRREVTNEKLFF.

This clone was seen only once. This rearrangement joins TRBV7-2 to TRBJ2-6; the match to TRBD2 covers 9 bases. The CDR3 is 17 residues long. Germline lookup yields CDR1 SGHTA and CDR2 FQGNSA. The V and J ends lost 5 bases and 0 bases, in that order; junction bases with no gene match: 5. CDR3 bases: TGTGCCAGCAGCGAGACTAGCGGAATCTCTGGGGCCAACGTCCTGACTTTC. Its protein is CASSETSGISGANVLTF.

The chain joins TRBV28 to TRBJ2-3, with D possibly being TRBD2 (6 bases). Between the trimmed V and J ends, which lost 3 bases and 3 bases, there was a span of 16 bases. The CDR3 loop spans 16 amino acids. Germline lookup yields CDR1 MDHEN and CDR2 SYDVKM. The CDR3 is CASSFGSRIGTDTQYF. For the CDR3, the DNA is TGTGCCAGCAGTTTCGGGAGCCGAATCGGGACAGATACGCAGTATTTT.

This chain connects TRBV10-3 to TRBJ2-7; D is perhaps TRBD1 (7 bases). From germline, CDR1 is ENHRY and CDR2 SYGVKD. There are 14 residues in the CDR3. The ends were cut back, 4 bases at V and 2 bases at J, with 12 bases in the middle. The CDR3 loop is CAISAGGGTYEQYF. Written as DNA, the CDR3 is TGTGCCATCAGTGCCGGAGGGGGCACCTACGAGCAGTACTTC.

CDR3 amino acids: CASRLSGGTYEQYF. The CDR3 DNA sequence: TGTGCCAGCAGACTTAGCGGGGGAACCTACGAGCAGTACTTC. The chain recombines TRBV14 with TRBJ2-7; TRBD2 matches 9 bases. Germline V CDR1 and CDR2: SGHDN, FVKESK. Trimming took 6 bases from V and 2 from J; bases not matched to a gene: 5. The CDR3 has 14 residues.

The chain links TRBV7-6 to TRBJ2-3; D is uncertain. CDR3 size: 17 residues. Germline CDR1 is SGHVS and CDR2 is FNYEAQ. V dropped 0 bases and J dropped 4 bases, with 17 bases sitting between them. This chain's CDR3 is CASSLARNPAGPDTQYF. CDR3 nucleotide sequence: TGTGCCAGCAGCTTAGCGCGGAATCCCGCCGGCCCAGATACGCAGTATTTT.

The chain uses TRBV7-9 and TRBJ2-1; 12 bases agree with TRBD2. CDR1 SEHNR and CDR2 FQNEAQ come from the germline V gene (reference sequence). J gave up 8 bases and V 5 bases, and 10 bases lay outside the gene matches. The CDR3 loop spans 16 amino acids. The CDR3 DNA reads as TGTGCCAGCAGCGGAGCTAGCGGGAGGGCCGTTGATGAGCAGTTCTTC. This gives the protein CASSGASGRAVDEQFF.

The V call is TRBV27, the J call TRBJ2-7; 8 positions agree with TRBD2. CDR1 and CDR2 from the germline V gene are MNHEY and SMNVEV (reference sequence). The CDR3 extends over 14 amino acids. The V segment lost 2 bases and the J segment 9 bases; nucleotides outside the gene matches: 9. The DNA for the CDR3 is TGTGCCAGCAGTTTAAGCGGGGGCCAAGGAGGGCAGTACTTC. Its translation: CASSLSGGQGGQYF.

Only a few counts were recorded for this clone. The J gene is TRBJ2-1, the V gene TRBV5-4, with 7 positions matching TRBD2. The CDR3 runs 15 residues. Germline V gives CDR1 SGHNT, CDR2 YYREEE (reference sequence). V dropped 5 bases and J dropped 4; count of bases not matched to a gene: 9. The CDR3 DNA follows: TGTGCCAGCAGGTTTAGCGGGCCGCTTTACAATGAGCAGTTCTTC. Its protein product is CASRFSGPLYNEQFF.

This sequence joins TRBV19 and TRBJ2-1, with TRBD2 matching 15 bases. Germline loops: CDR1 LNHDA, CDR2 SQIVND (reference sequence). There are 17 residues in the CDR3. The V segment lost 1 base and the J segment 10 bases; nucleotides outside the gene matches: 8. The CDR3 nucleotides are TGTGCCAGTAGTATAGTAGGGACTAGCGGGAGGACGGGGGAGCAGTTCTTC. Its protein is CASSIVGTSGRTGEQFF.